The next 5 T cell receptor beta chains were all read from a single sample in a study of control samples from healthy donors and cancer patients. The table came from immunoSEQ multiplex PCR; TCRdb's copy has only in-frame clones and leaves some out. Here the sample spans 90,000 to 100,000 clones, roughly 84% being singletons. The sequenced sample was PBMCs. The receptor source for this set is a man between 65 and 85 years old with lung cancer.

This chain connects TRBV6-6 to TRBJ1-6, with D possibly being TRBD1 (5 bases). The CDR3 has 15 amino acids. Germline loops: CDR1 MNHNY, CDR2 SVGAGI (reference sequence). Trimming took 4 bases from V and 5 from J, leaving 12 bases between them. CDR3 in amino acids: CASSSLGRNNSPLHF. As DNA, the CDR3 is TGTGCCAGCAGTTCCCTGGGACGGAATAATTCACCCCTCCACTTT.

The chain links TRBV21-1 to TRBJ2-7; TRBD2, the table's D call, was not compared with the DNA. TRBV21-1 is flagged as a pseudogene. The CDR3 totals 16 residues. The DNA for the CDR3 is TGTGCCAGCAGCAAAGCAGTAGGACTATTGCTCTACGAGCAGTACTTC. Protein product: CASSKAVGLLLYEQYF.

This sequence joins TRBV30 and TRBJ2-5, with 8 bases matching TRBD1. The germline CDR1 and CDR2 sequences are GTSNPN and SVGIG (reference sequence). V shed 5 bases, J shed 2 bases, and the junction held 10 bases outside the gene matches. The CDR3 consists of 15 residues. CDR3 DNA: TGTGCCTGGTCCGAGTGGACAGGGCCACAAGAGACCCAGTACTTC. Translated, it gives CAWSEWTGPQETQYF.

This clone was seen a handful of times. V usage is TRBV7-2 and J usage is TRBJ1-1; D uncertain. Deletions cut 4 bases from V and 1 base from J, with 7 bases between. This CDR3 has 13 residues. Germline CDR1 is SGHTA and CDR2 is FQGNSA. This CDR3 reads CASSSDGNTEAFF. The CDR3 coding sequence is TGTGCCAGCAGCTCGGACGGGAACACTGAAGCTTTCTTT.

The chain links TRBV6-4 to TRBJ1-5; D gene unclear. Germline V gives CDR1 MRHNA, CDR2 SNTAGT. The CDR3 extends over 13 amino acids. Between the trimmed V and J ends, which lost 3 bases and 3 bases, there was a span of 6 bases. In DNA form, the CDR3 reads TGTGCCAGCAGTGAACAGATCAATCAGCCCCAGCATTTT. Its protein product is CASSEQINQPQHF.